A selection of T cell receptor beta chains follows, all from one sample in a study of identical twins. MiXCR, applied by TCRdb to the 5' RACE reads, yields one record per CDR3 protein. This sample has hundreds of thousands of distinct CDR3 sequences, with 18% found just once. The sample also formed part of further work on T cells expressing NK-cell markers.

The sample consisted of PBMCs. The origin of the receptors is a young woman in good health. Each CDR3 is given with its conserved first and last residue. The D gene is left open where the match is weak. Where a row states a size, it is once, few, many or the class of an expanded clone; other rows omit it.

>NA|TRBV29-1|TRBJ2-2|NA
TGCAGCGTTGGAGGGCCGGGGTCCACCGGGGAGCTGTTTTTT
CSVGGPGSTGELFF
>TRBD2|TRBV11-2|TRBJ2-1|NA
TGTGCCAGCAGCTTTTCGTTAGCGGGTCCAGTCACGATCTTC
CASSFSLAGPVTIF
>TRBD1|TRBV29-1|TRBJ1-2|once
TGCAGCGTTCACACAGGGGCCAGCTATGGCTACACCTTC
CSVHTGASYGYTF
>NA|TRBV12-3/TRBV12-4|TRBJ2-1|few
TGTGCCAGCACTCCCAATTTCTCCTACAATGAGCAGTTCTTC
CASTPNFSYNEQFF
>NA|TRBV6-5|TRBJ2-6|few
TGTGCCAGCAGTTACTTGGCCAGAGCCGCGGCCAACGTCCTGACTTTC
CASSYLARAAANVLTF
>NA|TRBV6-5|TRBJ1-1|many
TGTGCCAGCAGTTACTCGGGGGCGGGCACTGAAGCTTTCTTT
CASSYSGAGTEAFF
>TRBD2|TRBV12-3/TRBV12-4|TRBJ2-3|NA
TGTGCCAGCAGTCCCCCAGGGAGCGGGAACGGGGATACGCAGTATTTT
CASSPPGSGNGDTQYF
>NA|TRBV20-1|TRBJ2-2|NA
TGCAGTGCTAGACCGCGGAACACCGGGGAGCTGTTTTTT
CSARPRNTGELFF
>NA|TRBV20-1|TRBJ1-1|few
TGCAGTGCGGGGGGCAAGGCGAACACTGAAGCTTTCTTT
CSAGGKANTEAFF
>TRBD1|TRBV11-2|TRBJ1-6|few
TGTGCCAGCAGCTTTAGGACAGGAAATTCACCCCTCCACTTT
CASSFRTGNSPLHF
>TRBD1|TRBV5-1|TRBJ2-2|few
TGCGCCAGCAGTGTAAGTCCCGGGACAGAGACCGCGAAGCTGTTTTTT
CASSVSPGTETAKLFF
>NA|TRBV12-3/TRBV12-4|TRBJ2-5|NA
TGTGCCAGCAGTATTAGACTCCAAGAGACCCAGTACTTC
CASSIRLQETQYF
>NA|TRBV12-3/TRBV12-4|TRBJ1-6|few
TGTGCCAGCAGTCAGCGGACGGGGGAAGGATCACCCCTCCACTTT
CASSQRTGEGSPLHF
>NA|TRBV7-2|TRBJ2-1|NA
TGTGCCAGCTCCACATGGATCGGCAGTGGGGACAATGAGCAGTTCTTC
CASSTWIGSGDNEQFF
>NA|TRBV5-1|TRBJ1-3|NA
TGCGCCAGCAGCTTGGAGTCGCAAGGAAACACCATATATTTT
CASSLESQGNTIYF
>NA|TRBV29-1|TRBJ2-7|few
TGCAGCGTTGAGAGGTGGAACGAGCAGTACTTC
CSVERWNEQYF
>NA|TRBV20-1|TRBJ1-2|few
TGCAGTGCCCAGGATCCGGGGGGAATCGGCGGCTACACCTTC
CSAQDPGGIGGYTF
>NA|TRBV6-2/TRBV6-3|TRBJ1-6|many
TGTGCCGCAGCAGCCGACAGGTGGGCTTCACCCCTCCACTTT
CAAAADRWASPLHF
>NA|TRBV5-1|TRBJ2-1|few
TGCGCCAGCGGCAACAACGTCTACAATGAGCAGTTCTTC
CASGNNVYNEQFF
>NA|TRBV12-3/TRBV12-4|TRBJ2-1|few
TGTGCCAGCAGTTTAGCGGCGGGGATCGACAATGAGCAGTTCTTC
CASSLAAGIDNEQFF
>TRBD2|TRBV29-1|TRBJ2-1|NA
TGCAGCGTGGGGGCGGGAGGCACCTACAATGAGCAGTTCTTC
CSVGAGGTYNEQFF
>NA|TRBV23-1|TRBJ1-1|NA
TGCGCCAGCAGTCAATCGGGGGACACTGAAGCTTTCTTT
CASSQSGDTEAFF
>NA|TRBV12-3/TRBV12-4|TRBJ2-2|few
TGTGCCAGCAGTTTAGGGCTATCCGGGGAGCTGTTTTTT
CASSLGLSGELFF
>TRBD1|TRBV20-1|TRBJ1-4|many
TGCAGTCCACACAGGGGGATCGAAAAACTGTTTTTT
CSPHRGIEKLFF
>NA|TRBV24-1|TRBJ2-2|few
TGTGCCACCAGTGGTTGGGGAACAGCAACGAACACCGGGGAGCTGTTTTTT
CATSGWGTATNTGELFF
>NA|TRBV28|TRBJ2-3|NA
TGTGCCAGCAGTTACAGGCTTAGGACCCTCACAGATACGCAGTATTTT
CASSYRLRTLTDTQYF
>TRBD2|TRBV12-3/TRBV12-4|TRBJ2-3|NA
TGTGCCAGCAGTTTAGTTCCTAGCGGGGGTTACACAGATACGCAGTATTTT
CASSLVPSGGYTDTQYF
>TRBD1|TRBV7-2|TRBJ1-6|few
TGTGCCAGCGCTGGACAGGGGATAGATGCCCTCCACTTT
CASAGQGIDALHF
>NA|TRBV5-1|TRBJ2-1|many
TGCGCCAGCAGCTTGGAACTAGTAATTGATGAGCAGTTCTTC
CASSLELVIDEQFF
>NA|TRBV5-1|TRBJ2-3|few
TGCGCCAGCACCCGACAGTCTCCCACAGATACGCAGTATTTT
CASTRQSPTDTQYF
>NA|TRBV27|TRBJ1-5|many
TGTGCCAGCAGGCAGGGGTTTGCTCAGCCCCAGCATTTT
CASRQGFAQPQHF
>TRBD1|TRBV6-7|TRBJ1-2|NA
TGTGCCAGCAGGGGACAGGGGAAAAACTATGGCTACACCTTC
CASRGQGKNYGYTF
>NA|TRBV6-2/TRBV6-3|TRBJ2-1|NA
TGTGCCAGCAGTTACCAGACACTGGTCGGATTGATGAGCTCCTACAATGAGCAGTTCTTC
CASSYQTLVGLMSSYNEQFF
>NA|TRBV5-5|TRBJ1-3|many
TGTGCCAGCAGCACGTCAGACGGGGACACCATATATTTT
CASSTSDGDTIYF
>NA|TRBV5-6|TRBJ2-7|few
TGTGCCAGCAGCTTGAGCCGGAACGAGCAGTACTTC
CASSLSRNEQYF
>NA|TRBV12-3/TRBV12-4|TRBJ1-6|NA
TGTGCCAGCAGTTTAAACCAAATGTATAATTCACCCCTCCACTTT
CASSLNQMYNSPLHF
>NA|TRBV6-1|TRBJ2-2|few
TGTGCCAGCTGTGGAGGGCGGAACACCGGGGAGCTGTTTTTT
CASCGGRNTGELFF
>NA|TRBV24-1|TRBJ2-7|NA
NA
CAPYFCYEQYF
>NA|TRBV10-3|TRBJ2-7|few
TGTGCCATCAGTGAGGCGGTCTCCTACGAGCAGTACTTC
CAISEAVSYEQYF
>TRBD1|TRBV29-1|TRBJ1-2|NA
TGCAGCGTTCCGGGACAGGGGGCCCCCGGAGTCGGCTACACCTTC
CSVPGQGAPGVGYTF
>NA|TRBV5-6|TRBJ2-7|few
TGTGCCAGCAGGTCTAGATTCATAAGCTACGAGCAGTACTTC
CASRSRFISYEQYF
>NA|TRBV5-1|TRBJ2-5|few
TGTGCCAGCAGCTTAGGCAGCTCCCAAGAGACCCAGTACTTC
CASSLGSSQETQYF
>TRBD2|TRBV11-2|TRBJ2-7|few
TGTGCCAGCAGCCCAGGACTAGCGGGAGGGCGCGGAGAGCAGTACTTC
CASSPGLAGGRGEQYF
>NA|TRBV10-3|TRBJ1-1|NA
TGTGCCGCCCAGGGAGGTATGAACACTGAAGCTTTCTTT
CAAQGGMNTEAFF